The clone carrying this T cell receptor (beta chain) appeared a few times. Its antigen is unidentified. This specimen comes from a study of beta chain features in type 1 diabetes. Regarding the study as a whole: The question left open here concerned HLA type influencing TCRB rearrangement. For Type 1 diabetes patients, all four CD4+ subsets carried TCRB CDR3s that were moderately but significantly shorter.

Germline-derived CDR1 and CDR2 are SGHRS and YFSETQ. The CDR3 contains 15 residues. V was cut by 4 bases and J by 3 bases, with 17 bases left in between. Isolated RNA was reverse transcribed in full, so expressed TCRB transcripts were sequenced. TCRdb's table, derived via immunoSEQ multiplex PCR, lists solely in-frame clones and lacks some. The data contain about 240,000 clones, approximately 13% of them seen just once; the ten biggest clones take up approximately 0.018%. The TCR sequence derives from a man under 40 with type 1 diabetes. V and J are TRBV5-1 and TRBJ2-7, with D tentatively TRBD1 (6 bases). What was sequenced was naive CD4+ T cells from blood. The CDR3 DNA reads as TGCGCCAGCAGCCAAGGCTCACAGGGTCACTACGAGCAGTACTTC. Protein sequence: CASSQGSQGHYEQYF.